The next 5 T cell receptor beta chains were all read from a single sample in a study of vaccination and CD4 T cells after COVID-19. Treatment denoted: roughly ten-day PBMC culture with coronavirus spike peptide pools or control peptides (ViraFEST assay). Their target antigens are unknown. With the Oncomine TCR Beta short-read assay, DNA from cultured CD4+ T cells was sequenced. TCRdb ran MiXCR on the PCR reads and lists one entry per CDR3 protein. The sample lists around 15,000 distinct CDR3 sequences; approximately 46% were seen once. Sequenced sample: CD4+ T cells from blood, cultured in vitro. These receptors originate from a human donor who had recovered from COVID-19.

The V and J genes are TRBV5-6 and TRBJ1-2; 12 bases map to TRBD1. From germline, CDR1 is SGHDT and CDR2 YYEEEE. Germline trimming cut 3 bases from V and 2 bases from J; bases unmatched to any gene: 23. The CDR3 length is 22 residues. The CDR3 region has the DNA TGTGCCAGCAGCTATGAGCGGGGACAGGGGGCAAGATGGGTCAGAGACAACTATGGCTACACCTTC. It is translated as CASSYERGQGARWVRDNYGYTF. Variable domain in full (rest from reference TRBV5-6 and TRBJ1-2): DAGVTQSPTHLIKTRGQQVTLRCSPKSGHDTVSWYQQALGQGPQFIFQYYEEEERQRGNFPDRFSGHQFPNYSSELNVNALLLGDSALYLCASSYERGQGARWVRDNYGYTFGSGTRLTVV.

DNA of the CDR3: TGTGCCAGCTCCGGATCGACAGGGGGCGTTACTGAAGCTTTCTTT. This sequence encodes CASSGSTGGVTEAFF. This rearrangement joins TRBV18 to TRBJ1-1, with 10 bases aligning to TRBD1. This CDR3 region has 15 residues. Germline V gives CDR1 KGHSH, CDR2 LQKENI. The V segment lost 6 bases and the J segment 5 bases; nucleotides outside the gene matches: 9.

This chain links TRBV27 with TRBJ1-1; TRBD1 matches at 8 bases. After removal of 5 bases from V and 0 bases from J, the junction contained 5 bases not matched to a gene. CDR3 length: 15 amino acids. Germline lookup yields CDR1 MNHEY and CDR2 SMNVEV (reference sequence). Written as DNA, the CDR3 is TGTGCCAGCAGTCCTAGGGACAGGCTGAACACTGAAGCTTTCTTT. It is translated as CASSPRDRLNTEAFF.

This clonotype was detected a few times. This chain links TRBV7-3 with TRBJ2-2; TRBD1 agrees at 7 bases. From germline, CDR1 is SGHTA and CDR2 FQGTGA. The CDR3 has 14 residues. V lost 5 bases to trimming and J lost 7 bases; unmatched junction nucleotides: 7. DNA of the CDR3: TGTGCCAGCAGCAGAGACAGGGTCGACGGGGAGCTGTTTTTT. This translates into CASSRDRVDGELFF.

The table lists this clonotype with a few counts. This chain's CDR3 is CASSPRDRAFPGELFF. The CDR3 DNA follows: TGTGCCAGCAGTCCCCGGGACAGGGCTTTCCCCGGGGAGCTGTTTTTT. This rearrangement joins TRBV27 to TRBJ2-2; 9 nucleotides match TRBD1. From germline, CDR1 is MNHEY and CDR2 SMNVEV (reference sequence). The CDR3 runs to 16 residues. V shed 5 bases and J 6 bases; nucleotides not matched to a gene: 10.